These 5 T cell receptor beta chains were all obtained from the same sample, sequenced in a study of T-cell reconstitution after alpha-beta-depleted transplantation in children. Preparation of the TCRbeta library involved a method that used unique molecular identifiers. Each CDR3 protein gets one entry after TCRdb re-called the PCR reads with MiXCR. This table has a few hundred thousand distinct CDR3 sequences, more than 7.5% appearing once. This specimen consisted of PBMCs from the stem cell graft donor, obtained from the stem cell graft. All receptors derive from a human donor who donated a stem cell graft to a child with SCID.

This clonotype was counted ten times or more. V usage is TRBV6-5 and J usage is TRBJ2-7; 7 bases are shared with TRBD1. The CDR3 runs to 15 residues. Germline lookup yields CDR1 MNHEY and CDR2 SVGAGI. V lost 0 bases, J lost 3 bases, and 5 bases stayed unmatched. In DNA form, the CDR3 reads TGTGCCAGCAGTTACTCGACAGGGTTTGGCTACGAGCAGTACTTC. Residues: CASSYSTGFGYEQYF.

This clonotype was seen at least ten times. V and J are TRBV10-2 and TRBJ2-3; 7 bases are a match to TRBD2. Germline CDR1 reads WSHSY; CDR2 reads SAAADI. This CDR3 spans 15 amino acids. Trimming cost V 0 bases and J 4 bases; bases outside gene matches: 4. The CDR3, as DNA: TGCGCCAGCAGTGAGTCTGGGGGGAGGGCAGATACGCAGTATTTT. Its protein product is CASSESGGRADTQYF.

The table lists this clonotype with a few counts. Just one base apart from a much larger clone, this may be a read error. V and J are TRBV6-5 and TRBJ1-1, with D possibly being TRBD1 (6 bases). The V gene lost 2 bases and the J gene lost 0 bases, with 7 bases spanning the gap. This CDR3 contains 14 residues. Per germline, CDR1 MNHEY and CDR2 SVGAGI. The CDR3 loop is CASSYDRMNTEAFF. The CDR3 DNA reads as TGTGCCAGCAGTTACGACAGGATGAACACTGAAGCTTTCTTT.

This clonotype has a count of ten or more. The CDR3, as DNA: TGTGCCAGCATGCGGGGGCCGGGCAATGAGCAGTTCTTC. This encodes CASMRGPGNEQFF. The J gene is TRBJ2-1, the V gene TRBV2; TRBD2 might be the D (7 bases). The CDR3 extends over 13 amino acids. Trimming shortened V by 7 bases and J by 6 bases, and 13 bases separated the two germline ends. The V gene's germline CDR1 is SNHLY and CDR2 FYNNEI.

This clonotype was seen ten or more times. The chain recombines TRBV7-2 with TRBJ2-1, with 7 bases lining up with TRBD1. Trimming took 1 base from V and 9 from J; bases not matched to a gene: 12. This CDR3 spans 16 amino acids. CDR1 SGHTA and CDR2 FQGNSA come from the germline V gene. Written as DNA, the CDR3 is TGTGCCAGCAGCTTAGAGGGGGACAGTTACCTACCTGAGCAGTTCTTC. Translation: CASSLEGDSYLPEQFF.